This is a list of T cell receptor beta chains from one sample in a study of cytomegalovirus exposure and HLA in healthy donors. Produced via immunoSEQ multiplex PCR; TCRdb's table is partial and in-frame only. In the table there are more than 100,000 clones, 74% of which are singletons. The sample comprised PBMCs. These receptors all come from a woman in her forties or fifties in good health and CMV-seropositive. The CDR3 runs from the conserved cysteine through the conserved F or W. Each record gives: V gene, J gene, D gene, clone size, CDR3 protein, CDR3 DNA. D genes are given only for firm matches. Only part of the rows carry a size: once, few, many, or a class if the clone is expanded.

V gene: TRBV6-5; J gene: TRBJ2-5; D gene: -; clone size: -; CDR3 protein: CASSFLLSIQETQYF; CDR3 DNA: TGTGCCAGCAGCTTCCTACTTTCGATCCAAGAGACCCAGTACTTC
V gene: TRBV18; J gene: TRBJ1-1; D gene: -; clone size: -; CDR3 protein: CASSPLGVTNTEAFF; CDR3 DNA: TGTGCCAGCTCACCCTTAGGGGTCACGAACACTGAAGCTTTCTTT
V gene: TRBV12-5; J gene: TRBJ2-5; D gene: TRBD2; clone size: -; CDR3 protein: CASGRGTSGGETQYF; CDR3 DNA: TGTGCTAGTGGCCGAGGGACTAGCGGAGGTGAGACCCAGTACTTC
V gene: TRBV5-4; J gene: TRBJ2-7; D gene: TRBD1; clone size: -; CDR3 protein: CASTDFRDRPDEQYF; CDR3 DNA: TGTGCCAGCACCGACTTCCGGGACAGGCCAGACGAGCAGTACTTC
V gene: TRBV30; J gene: TRBJ1-1; D gene: TRBD1; clone size: few; CDR3 protein: CALGQMNTEAFF; CDR3 DNA: TGTGCCTTGGGACAGATGAACACTGAAGCTTTCTTT
V gene: TRBV15; J gene: TRBJ2-1; D gene: -; clone size: -; CDR3 protein: CAIAVGYNEQFF; CDR3 DNA: TGTGCCATTGCGGTGGGTTACAATGAGCAGTTCTTC
V gene: TRBV7-9; J gene: TRBJ2-5; D gene: -; clone size: few; CDR3 protein: CASSRGLTQETQYF; CDR3 DNA: TGTGCCAGCAGCCGGGGACTGACACAAGAGACCCAGTACTTC
V gene: TRBV6-5; J gene: TRBJ2-5; D gene: -; clone size: -; CDR3 protein: CASSYSNGQETQYF; CDR3 DNA: TGTGCCAGCAGTTACTCAAACGGGCAAGAGACCCAGTACTTC
V gene: TRBV2; J gene: TRBJ2-5; D gene: -; clone size: -; CDR3 protein: CASSEPLETQYF; CDR3 DNA: TGTGCCAGCAGTGAACCATTGGAGACCCAGTACTTC
V gene: TRBV7-9; J gene: TRBJ1-4; D gene: -; clone size: -; CDR3 protein: CSSSEADEKLFF; CDR3 DNA: TGTTCCAGCAGCGAGGCGGATGAAAAACTGTTTTTT
V gene: TRBV7-6; J gene: TRBJ1-6; D gene: -; clone size: once; CDR3 protein: CASTLGVNSPLHF; CDR3 DNA: TGTGCCAGCACCCTCGGGGTGAATTCACCCCTCCACTTT
V gene: TRBV30; J gene: TRBJ1-2; D gene: -; clone size: -; CDR3 protein: CASGLYYGYTF; CDR3 DNA: TGTGCCTCAGGGCTGTACTATGGCTACACCTTC
V gene: TRBV5-4; J gene: TRBJ1-4; D gene: TRBD1; clone size: few; CDR3 protein: CASSAGQGENEKLFF; CDR3 DNA: TGTGCCAGCAGTGCCGGACAGGGAGAGAATGAAAAACTGTTTTTT
V gene: TRBV7-9; J gene: TRBJ1-1; D gene: -; clone size: -; CDR3 protein: CASSLGRSEAFF; CDR3 DNA: TGTGCCAGCAGCTTAGGCCGGTCTGAAGCTTTCTTT
V gene: TRBV10-1; J gene: TRBJ2-7; D gene: -; clone size: -; CDR3 protein: CASSRLGVYEQYF; CDR3 DNA: TGCGCCAGCAGTCGGCTAGGGGTCTACGAGCAGTACTTC
V gene: TRBV11-3; J gene: TRBJ1-1; D gene: TRBD1; clone size: -; CDR3 protein: CASSGDRVPNTEAFF; CDR3 DNA: TGTGCCAGCAGCGGGGACAGGGTCCCGAACACTGAAGCTTTCTTT
V gene: TRBV5-4; J gene: TRBJ1-3; D gene: -; clone size: -; CDR3 protein: CASSLDTDYSGNTIYF; CDR3 DNA: TGTGCCAGCAGCTTGGATACGGACTATTCTGGAAACACCATATATTTT
V gene: TRBV11-1; J gene: TRBJ2-7; D gene: TRBD1; clone size: few; CDR3 protein: CASSSTGTGHYEQYF; CDR3 DNA: TGTGCCAGCAGCTCTACCGGGACAGGCCACTACGAGCAGTACTTC
V gene: TRBV28; J gene: TRBJ2-1; D gene: -; clone size: few; CDR3 protein: CASSLTMTLYNEQFF; CDR3 DNA: TGTGCCAGCAGTCTGACTATGACCCTCTACAATGAGCAGTTCTTC
V gene: TRBV5-1; J gene: TRBJ2-5; D gene: -; clone size: -; CDR3 protein: CASSPGTAGETQYF; CDR3 DNA: TGCGCCAGCAGCCCGGGGACAGCGGGAGAGACCCAGTACTTC
V gene: TRBV21-1; J gene: TRBJ2-3; D gene: -; clone size: -; CDR3 protein: CASSSGGADTQYF; CDR3 DNA: TGTGCCAGCAGCTCAGGGGGAGCAGATACGCAGTATTTT
V gene: TRBV9; J gene: TRBJ2-2; D gene: TRBD2; clone size: -; CDR3 protein: CASSGSGLATTGELFF; CDR3 DNA: TGTGCCAGCAGCGGATCAGGACTAGCGACGACCGGGGAGCTGTTTTTT
V gene: TRBV7-8; J gene: TRBJ2-1; D gene: TRBD2; clone size: many; CDR3 protein: CASSLGRGGPNNEQFF; CDR3 DNA: TGTGCCAGCAGCTTAGGCCGGGGGGGCCCTAACAATGAGCAGTTCTTC
V gene: TRBV28; J gene: TRBJ2-7; D gene: TRBD1; clone size: few; CDR3 protein: CASSFGPGQTYEQYF; CDR3 DNA: TGTGCCAGCAGTTTTGGACCGGGACAGACCTACGAGCAGTACTTC
V gene: TRBV5-1; J gene: TRBJ2-3; D gene: TRBD2; clone size: -; CDR3 protein: CASSFLAGVRTDTQYF; CDR3 DNA: TGCGCCAGCAGCTTTTTAGCGGGGGTACGCACAGATACGCAGTATTTT
V gene: TRBV19; J gene: TRBJ1-4; D gene: -; clone size: -; CDR3 protein: CASSIVGDEKLFF; CDR3 DNA: TGTGCCAGTAGTATAGTAGGGGATGAAAAACTGTTTTTT
V gene: TRBV5-1; J gene: TRBJ2-6; D gene: TRBD1; clone size: once; CDR3 protein: CASSSPGTGFPSQYGANVLTF; CDR3 DNA: TGCGCCAGCAGTTCCCCCGGGACAGGGTTCCCTTCGCAGTATGGGGCCAACGTCCTGACTTTC
V gene: TRBV10-3; J gene: TRBJ2-5; D gene: -; clone size: -; CDR3 protein: CAISTEGETQYF; CDR3 DNA: TGTGCCATCAGTACGGAGGGGGAGACCCAGTACTTC
V gene: TRBV7-9; J gene: TRBJ1-3; D gene: -; clone size: -; CDR3 protein: CASSSPGSRSGNTIYF; CDR3 DNA: TGTGCCAGCAGCTCTCCAGGGTCCCGGTCTGGAAACACCATATATTTT
V gene: TRBV27; J gene: TRBJ1-2; D gene: -; clone size: -; CDR3 protein: CASSPKQGSFWYGYPF; CDR3 DNA: TGTGCCAGCAGTCCGAAACAGGGTTCCTTTTGGTATGGCTACCCCTTC
V gene: TRBV7-6; J gene: TRBJ2-1; D gene: -; clone size: -; CDR3 protein: CASSSRSKGQEGNYNEQFF; CDR3 DNA: TGTGCCAGCAGCTCCAGATCTAAAGGACAGGAGGGAAACTACAATGAGCAGTTCTTC
V gene: TRBV10-3; J gene: TRBJ2-1; D gene: TRBD1; clone size: -; CDR3 protein: CAIKGAGDNEQFF; CDR3 DNA: TGTGCCATTAAGGGGGCCGGGGATAATGAGCAGTTCTTC
V gene: TRBV5-1; J gene: TRBJ2-3; D gene: -; clone size: -; CDR3 protein: CASSSLVTDTQYF; CDR3 DNA: TGCGCCAGCAGCTCCTTAGTGACAGATACGCAGTATTTT
V gene: TRBV2; J gene: TRBJ1-1; D gene: -; clone size: few; CDR3 protein: CASSASGWTEAFF; CDR3 DNA: TGTGCCAGCAGTGCCAGCGGGTGGACTGAAGCTTTCTTT